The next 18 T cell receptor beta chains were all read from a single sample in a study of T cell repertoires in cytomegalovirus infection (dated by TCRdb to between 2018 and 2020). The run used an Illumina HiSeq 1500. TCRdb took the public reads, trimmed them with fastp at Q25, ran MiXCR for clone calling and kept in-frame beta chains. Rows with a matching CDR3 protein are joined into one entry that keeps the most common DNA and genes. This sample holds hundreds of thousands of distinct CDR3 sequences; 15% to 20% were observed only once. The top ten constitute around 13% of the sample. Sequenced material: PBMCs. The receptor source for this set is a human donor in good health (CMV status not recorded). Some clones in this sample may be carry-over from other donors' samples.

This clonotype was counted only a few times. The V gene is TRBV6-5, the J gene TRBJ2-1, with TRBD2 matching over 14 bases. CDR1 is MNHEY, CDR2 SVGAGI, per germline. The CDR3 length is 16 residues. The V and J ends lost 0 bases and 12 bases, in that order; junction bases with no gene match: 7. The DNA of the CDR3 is TGTGCCAGCAGTTACTCGAGACTAGCGGGGGGGACCCGGCAGTTCTTC. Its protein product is CASSYSRLAGGTRQFF.

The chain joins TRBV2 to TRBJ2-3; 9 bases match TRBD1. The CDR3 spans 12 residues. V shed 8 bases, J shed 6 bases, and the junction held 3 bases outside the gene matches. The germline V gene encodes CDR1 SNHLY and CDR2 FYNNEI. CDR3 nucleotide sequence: TGTGCCAGCGGGACAGGGATGGATACGCAGTATTTT. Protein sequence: CASGTGMDTQYF.

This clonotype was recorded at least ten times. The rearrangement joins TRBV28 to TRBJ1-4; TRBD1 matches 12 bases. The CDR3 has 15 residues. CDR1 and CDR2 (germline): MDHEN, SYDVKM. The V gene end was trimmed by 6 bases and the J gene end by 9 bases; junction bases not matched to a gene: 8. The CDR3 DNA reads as TGTGCCAGCAGCACACCCGGGACAGGGGGCAAAAAACTGTTTTTT. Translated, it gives CASSTPGTGGKKLFF. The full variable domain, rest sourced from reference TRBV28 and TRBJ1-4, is DVKVTQSSRYLVKRTGEKVFLECVQDMDHENMFWYRQDPGLGLRLIYFSYDVKMKEKGDIPEGYSVSREKKERFSLILESASTNQTSMYLCASSTPGTGGKKLFFGSGTQLSVL.

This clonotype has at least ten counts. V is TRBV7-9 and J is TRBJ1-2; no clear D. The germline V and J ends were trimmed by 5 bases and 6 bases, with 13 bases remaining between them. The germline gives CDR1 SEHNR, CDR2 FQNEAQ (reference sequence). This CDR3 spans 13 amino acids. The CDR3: CASSIMGGNGYTF. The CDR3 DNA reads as TGTGCCAGCAGCATAATGGGTGGGAATGGCTACACCTTC.

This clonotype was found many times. DNA of the CDR3: TGTGCCAGCAGCTTAGGGGTCGCCCCTAAACTGTTTTTT. Translating gives CASSLGVAPKLFF. The chain uses TRBV7-9 and TRBJ1-4; D is unresolved. In germline, CDR1 is SEHNR, CDR2 FQNEAQ (reference sequence). The V end was cut by 1 base, the J end by 11 bases, with 11 bases between. The CDR3 is made up of 13 amino acids. Filled out from reference TRBV7-9 and TRBJ1-4, the complete variable domain reads DTGVSQNPRHKITKRGQNVTFRCDPISEHNRLYWYRQTLGQGPEFLTYFQNEAQLEKSRLLSDRFSAERPKGSFSTLEIQRTEQGDSAMYLCASSLGVAPKLFFGSGTQLSVL.

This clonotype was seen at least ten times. The chain's CDR3 is CASSWGQRNTEAFF. CDR3 bases: TGTGCCAGCAGCTGGGGACAGAGGAACACTGAAGCTTTCTTT. J is TRBJ1-1 and V is TRBV7-9; 7 bases match TRBD1. CDR1 is SEHNR and CDR2 is FQNEAQ in the germline V gene (reference sequence). CDR3 length: 14 residues. The trim removed 4 bases at V and 1 base at J, leaving 3 bases unmatched.

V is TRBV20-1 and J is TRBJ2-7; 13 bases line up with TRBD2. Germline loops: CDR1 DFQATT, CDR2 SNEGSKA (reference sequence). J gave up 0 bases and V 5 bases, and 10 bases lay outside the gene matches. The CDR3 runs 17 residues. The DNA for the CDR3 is TGCAGTGCTTCCGGGACTAGCGGGGTACCTGGCTCCTACGAGCAGTACTTC. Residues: CSASGTSGVPGSYEQYF.

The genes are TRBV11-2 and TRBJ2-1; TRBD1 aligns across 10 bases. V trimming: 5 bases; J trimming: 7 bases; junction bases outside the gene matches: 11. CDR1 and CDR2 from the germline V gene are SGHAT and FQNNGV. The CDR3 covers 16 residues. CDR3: CASSQPGQGRENEQFF. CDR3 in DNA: TGTGCCAGCAGCCAACCGGGACAGGGGCGAGAGAATGAGCAGTTCTTC.

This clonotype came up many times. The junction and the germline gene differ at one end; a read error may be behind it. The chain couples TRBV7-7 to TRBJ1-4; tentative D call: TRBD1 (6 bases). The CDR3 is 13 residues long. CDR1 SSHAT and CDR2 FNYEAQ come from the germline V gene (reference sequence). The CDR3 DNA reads TGTGCTAGCAGCTTGGAAGTGGGGGGGCCGATGTTTTTT. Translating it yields CASSLEVGGPMFF. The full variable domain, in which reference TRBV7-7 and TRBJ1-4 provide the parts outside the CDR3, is GAGVSQSPRYKVTKRGQDVTLRCDPISSHATLYWYQQALGQGPEFLTYFNYEAQPDKSGLPSDRFSAERPEGSISTLTIQRTEQRDSAMYRCASSLEVGGPMFFGSGTQLSVL.

The DNA for the CDR3 is TGTGCCAGCAGTGAATTGCTGGGGGGCCGGAATGAGCAGTTCTTC. Translating gives CASSELLGGRNEQFF. The chain is built from TRBV25-1 and TRBJ2-1; D tentatively fits TRBD1 or TRBD2 (6 bases each). CDR3 size: 15 residues. Trimming pared 1 base from V and 7 bases from J, leaving 14 bases between. The germline V gene encodes CDR1 MGHDK and CDR2 SYGVNS.

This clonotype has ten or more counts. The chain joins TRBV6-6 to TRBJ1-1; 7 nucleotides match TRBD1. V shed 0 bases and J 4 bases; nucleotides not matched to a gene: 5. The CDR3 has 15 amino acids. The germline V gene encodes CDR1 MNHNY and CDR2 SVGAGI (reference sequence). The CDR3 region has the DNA TGTGCCAGCAGTTACTCCCAGGGGGTAGTCACTGAAGCTTTCTTT. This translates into CASSYSQGVVTEAFF.

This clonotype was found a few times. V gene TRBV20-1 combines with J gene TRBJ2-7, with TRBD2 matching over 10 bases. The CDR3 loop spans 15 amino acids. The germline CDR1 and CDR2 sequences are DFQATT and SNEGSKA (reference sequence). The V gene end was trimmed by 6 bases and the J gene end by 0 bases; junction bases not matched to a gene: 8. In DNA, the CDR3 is TGCAGTGCCCAACTAGCGGGGAGCAGCTCCTACGAGCAGTACTTC. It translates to CSAQLAGSSSYEQYF.

The CDR3 DNA sequence: TGCAGTGCTAGTATCCAGGGCACCTACGAGCAGTACTTC. Amino acid sequence: CSASIQGTYEQYF. The chain combines TRBV20-1 with TRBJ2-7, with D possibly being TRBD1 (5 bases). V lost 3 bases to trimming and J lost 2 bases, with 11 bases between them. CDR1 is DFQATT and CDR2 is SNEGSKA in the germline V gene (reference sequence). The CDR3 spans 13 residues.

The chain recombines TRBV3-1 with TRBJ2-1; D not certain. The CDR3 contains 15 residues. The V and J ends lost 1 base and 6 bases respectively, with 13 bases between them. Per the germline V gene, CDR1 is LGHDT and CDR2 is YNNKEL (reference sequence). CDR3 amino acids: CASSQGMSSGNEQFF. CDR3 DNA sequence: TGTGCCAGCAGCCAAGGGATGAGCAGTGGCAATGAGCAGTTCTTC.

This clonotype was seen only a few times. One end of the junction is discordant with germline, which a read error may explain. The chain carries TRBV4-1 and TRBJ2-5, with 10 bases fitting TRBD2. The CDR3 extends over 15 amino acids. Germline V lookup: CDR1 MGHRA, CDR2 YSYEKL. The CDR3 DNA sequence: TGTGCCAGCAGCCAGCCTAGCGGGGGAGGGGAGACCCAGTACTTC. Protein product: CASSQPSGGGETQYF.

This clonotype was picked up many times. This CDR3 is CASSFLVAEETQYF. DNA for the CDR3: TGTGCCAGCAGCTTTCTCGTAGCCGAAGAGACCCAGTACTTC. V usage is TRBV7-9 and J usage is TRBJ2-5; D not resolved. CDR3 length: 14 amino acids. V lost 3 bases, J lost 3 bases, and 11 bases lay in between. Germline V lookup: CDR1 SEHNR, CDR2 FQNEAQ (reference sequence). Complete variable domain (other parts from reference TRBV7-9 and TRBJ2-5): DTGVSQNPRHKITKRGQNVTFRCDPISEHNRLYWYRQTLGQGPEFLTYFQNEAQLEKSRLLSDRFSAERPKGSFSTLEIQRTEQGDSAMYLCASSFLVAEETQYFGPGTRLLVL.

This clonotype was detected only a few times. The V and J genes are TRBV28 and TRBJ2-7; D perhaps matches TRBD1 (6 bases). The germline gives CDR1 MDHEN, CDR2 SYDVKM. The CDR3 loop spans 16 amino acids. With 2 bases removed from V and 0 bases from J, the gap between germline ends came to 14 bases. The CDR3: CASSLRQALSSYEQYF. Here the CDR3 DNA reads TGTGCCAGCAGTTTAAGACAGGCGCTTTCCTCCTACGAGCAGTACTTC. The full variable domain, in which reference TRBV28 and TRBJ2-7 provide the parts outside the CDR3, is DVKVTQSSRYLVKRTGEKVFLECVQDMDHENMFWYRQDPGLGLRLIYFSYDVKMKEKGDIPEGYSVSREKKERFSLILESASTNQTSMYLCASSLRQALSSYEQYFGPGTRLTVT.

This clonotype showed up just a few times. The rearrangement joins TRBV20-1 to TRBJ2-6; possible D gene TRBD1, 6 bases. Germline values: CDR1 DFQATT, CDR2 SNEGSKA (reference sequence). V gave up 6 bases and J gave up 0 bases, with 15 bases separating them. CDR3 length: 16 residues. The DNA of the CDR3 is TGCAGTGCCAAGCCGACAGGTGTCTCTGGGGCCAACGTCCTGACTTTC. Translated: CSAKPTGVSGANVLTF.